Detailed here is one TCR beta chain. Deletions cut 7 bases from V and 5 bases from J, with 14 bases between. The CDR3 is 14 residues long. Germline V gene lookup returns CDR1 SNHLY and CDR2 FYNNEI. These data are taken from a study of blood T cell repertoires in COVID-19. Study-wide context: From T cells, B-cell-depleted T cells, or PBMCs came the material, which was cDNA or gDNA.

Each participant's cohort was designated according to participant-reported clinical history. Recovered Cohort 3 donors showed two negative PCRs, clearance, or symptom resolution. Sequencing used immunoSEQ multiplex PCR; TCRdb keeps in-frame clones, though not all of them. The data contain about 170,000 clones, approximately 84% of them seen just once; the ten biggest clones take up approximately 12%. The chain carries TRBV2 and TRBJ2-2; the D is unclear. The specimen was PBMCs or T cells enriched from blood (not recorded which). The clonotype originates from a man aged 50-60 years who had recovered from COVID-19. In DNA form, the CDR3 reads TGTGCCAGCATGGGCCAGCCGGTTACCGGGGAGCTGTTTTTT. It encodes CASMGQPVTGELFF.